The rows below give T cell receptor beta chains drawn from one sample of a study of T cells in Graves' hyperthyroidism and ophthalmopathy. MiXCR, run by TCRdb on the multiplex PCR reads, gives a single entry per CDR3 protein. The sample has around 300,000 distinct CDR3 sequences, approximately 15% seen once. The source material was blood. These receptors were obtained from a young woman with Graves' hyperthyroidism. Both conserved end residues are part of each CDR3. D genes are given only for firm matches. The listing skips clone size in some rows; elsewhere it reads once, few, many or a size class.

V,D,J,size,DNA,CDR3
TRBV5-1,TRBD1,TRBJ1-5,few,TGCGCCAGCAGCTTCTGGGTAGAGACAGGGACGCGAGTGTTCTTACGGGCAATTCAGCCCCAGCATTTT,CASSFWVETGTRVFLRAIQPQHF
TRBV15,-,TRBJ2-4,many,TGTGCCACCAGCAGAGACCCCACGGGGCGCGAAAACATTCAGTACTTC,CATSRDPTGRENIQYF
TRBV27,-,TRBJ2-2,many,TGTGCCAGCATGCGAGACTCCACGAACACCGGGGAGCTGTTTTTT,CASMRDSTNTGELFF
TRBV27,-,TRBJ2-2,many,TGTGCCAGCAGTCCCCCTTGGAGCGCTACCGGGGAGCTGTTTTTT,CASSPPWSATGELFF
TRBV6-5,TRBD2,TRBJ2-3,-,TGTGCCAGCAGTTCACCGAGGACTAGCGGGAGGAATACGCAGTATTTT,CASSSPRTSGRNTQYF
TRBV7-3,-,TRBJ2-1,-,TGTGCCAGCAGCCCGACCAGGACAGACAATGAGCAGTTCTTC,CASSPTRTDNEQFF
TRBV5-5,TRBD1,TRBJ2-3,many,TGTGCCAGCAGCGTGGGACAGAGCACAGATACGCAGTATTTT,CASSVGQSTDTQYF
TRBV2,TRBD1,TRBJ2-2,many,TGTGCCAGCAGCCCGGACAGGCCCCAATACACCGGGGAGCTGTTTTTT,CASSPDRPQYTGELFF
TRBV5-1,-,TRBJ1-4,few,TGCGCCAGCAGCATCCAGGGGCAAACTAATGAAAAACTGTTTTTT,CASSIQGQTNEKLFF
TRBV7-6,-,TRBJ2-1,many,TGTGCCAGCAGGCTGGGCACTAGCTTCGGGGGCTCCTACAATGAGCAGTTCTTC,CASRLGTSFGGSYNEQFF
TRBV2,-,TRBJ1-2,many,TGTGCCAGCGCCCCGGGGTTTAACTATGGCTACACCTTC,CASAPGFNYGYTF
TRBV15,-,TRBJ2-7,few,TGTGCCACCAGCAGAGAAGGCCAGGGGATGGACGAGCAGTACTTC,CATSREGQGMDEQYF
TRBV7-3,TRBD1,TRBJ2-3,-,TGTGCCAGCAGCCCTACAGGGGGCGGATCGAGCACAGATACGCAGTATTTT,CASSPTGGGSSTDTQYF
TRBV7-7,-,TRBJ2-1,many,TGTGCTAGCAGCTCTAGGGTGGGAGTTGGGGCCCATGAGCAGTTCTTC,CASSSRVGVGAHEQFF
TRBV10-3,-,TRBJ2-1,-,TGTGCCATCAGTGAGTCGGCCGGGGGCTTCGGGGAGCAGTTCTTC,CAISESAGGFGEQFF
TRBV27,TRBD1,TRBJ1-1,many,TGTGCCAGCAGTCCGGACAGGGGGGTTGTCACTGAAGCTTTCTTT,CASSPDRGVVTEAFF
TRBV10-3,-,TRBJ1-3,-,TGTGCCATCAGTGAGCCACGGGGATCTGGAAACACCATATATTTT,CAISEPRGSGNTIYF
TRBV11-2,-,TRBJ2-2,many,TGTGCCAGCATCCGGTCCCCAACACCCGGGGAGCTGTTTTTT,CASIRSPTPGELFF
TRBV29-1,-,TRBJ2-6,few,TGCAGCGTTGTTGGGGGGTCTGGGGCCAACGTCCTGACTTTC,CSVVGGSGANVLTF
TRBV6-5,-,TRBJ1-5,few,TGTGCCAGCAGTTACTGGGACCCTAATGGCAATCAGCCCCAGCATTTT,CASSYWDPNGNQPQHF
TRBV6-2/TRBV6-3,TRBD2,TRBJ2-1,-,TGTGCCAGCAGTTACTCGTTGGCAGGGACTAAGAAGAATGAGCAGTTCTTC,CASSYSLAGTKKNEQFF
TRBV7-9,-,TRBJ2-7,-,TGTGCCAGCACCACCGCCCTTTTTGTGGACGATTATCACTACGAGCAGTACTTC,CASTTALFVDDYHYEQYF
TRBV7-2,-,TRBJ2-2,many,TGTGCCAGCAGCCCCCGACTAGACAACACCGGGGAGCTGTTTTTT,CASSPRLDNTGELFF
TRBV3-1,TRBD1,TRBJ2-1,few,TGTGCCAGCAGCCACATCCCCCCCCCGGGACAGGGGGGGAATGAGCAGTTCTTC,CASSHIPPPGQGGNEQFF
TRBV7-9,-,TRBJ2-2,few,TGTGCCACCCCTCTCCCTCAAACGACCGGGGAGCTGTTTTTT,CATPLPQTTGELFF
TRBV10-1,TRBD2,TRBJ2-7,many,TGCGCCAGCAGTGAGTCGAAGGCGGGAGGACAATACGAGCAGTACTTC,CASSESKAGGQYEQYF
TRBV7-2,TRBD2,TRBJ2-2,few,TGTGCCAGCAGCTTAGGCGGGAGGCTGGGGACCGGGGAGCTGTTTTTT,CASSLGGRLGTGELFF
TRBV20-1,-,TRBJ1-1,many,TGCAGTGCCATGACAGTTAATTTGCGGGAAGCTTTCTTT,CSAMTVNLREAFF
TRBV12-3/TRBV12-4,-,TRBJ2-3,many,TGTGCCAGCAGGGGGGGCCCAGCGCAGTATTTT,CASRGGPAQYF
TRBV20-1,-,TRBJ1-4,-,TGCAGTGCTAGTACCAGCGTAGGCTTAGAAAAACTGTTTTTT,CSASTSVGLEKLFF
TRBV2,-,TRBJ2-7,few,TGTGCCAGCAGTGAAGTGCCGGGACCCTCCTACGAGCAGTACTTC,CASSEVPGPSYEQYF
TRBV28,TRBD2,TRBJ2-7,-,TGTGCCAGCACCACGAGGCGACTAGCGGCGCACTACGAGCAGTACTTC,CASTTRRLAAHYEQYF
TRBV10-2,-,TRBJ2-7,few,TGCGCCAGCAGTGAGCGGGCAGCGTTAACCTACGAGCAGTACTTC,CASSERAALTYEQYF
TRBV11-2,TRBD2,TRBJ2-1,many,TGTGCCAGCAGCTCACCACTAGCGTCCCCACTCTATGAGCAGTTCTTC,CASSSPLASPLYEQFF
TRBV27,TRBD2,TRBJ2-1,many,TGTGCCAGCAGTCTAGCGGGACTGGCGGAGGGGGCTAGTGAGCAGTTCTTC,CASSLAGLAEGASEQFF
TRBV19,-,TRBJ2-1,few,TGTGCCAGTAGTACCCTAGGACAGTACAATGAGCAGTTCTTC,CASSTLGQYNEQFF
TRBV6-1,-,TRBJ1-2,many,TGTGCCAGTGCTCAGGGAGACTATGGCTACACCTTC,CASAQGDYGYTF